Presented here are 27 T cell receptor beta chains from one specimen sequenced in a study of blood T cell repertoires in COVID-19. Data came from immunoSEQ multiplex PCR; TCRdb stores just in-frame clones and leaves some out. The data contain some 230,000 clones, about 85% of them singletons. Sequencing used peripheral blood. Receptor source: a man aged 50 to 59 who had recovered from COVID-19.

The chain uses TRBV4-2 and TRBJ2-1; 10 nucleotides align to TRBD2. The CDR3 covers 16 residues. V dropped 1 base and J dropped 0; count of bases not matched to a gene: 0. The germline gives CDR1 LGHNA, CDR2 YNFKEQ. CDR3 protein: CASSQGLAGSYNEQFF. The CDR3 bases are TGTGCCAGCAGCCAAGGACTAGCGGGCTCCTACAATGAGCAGTTCTTC.

This clone was observed a few times. Written as DNA, the CDR3 is TGTGCCAGCAGCTTAGCGCGGTTCTACGAGCAGTACTTC. Its protein product is CASSLARFYEQYF. V and J are TRBV7-6 and TRBJ2-7; D call uncertain. The V gene lost 0 bases and the J gene lost 3 bases, with 6 bases spanning the gap. This CDR3 contains 13 residues. Germline CDR1 and CDR2: SGHVS and FNYEAQ.

This chain links TRBV7-9 with TRBJ1-2; D unresolved. Germline assignment: CDR1 SEHNR and CDR2 FQNEAQ (reference sequence). V shed 4 bases and J shed 2 bases, with 8 bases lying between them. This CDR3 spans 13 amino acids. CDR3 in amino acids: CASSWEVNYGYTF. In nucleotides, the CDR3 is TGTGCCAGCAGCTGGGAGGTGAACTATGGCTACACCTTC.

The V call is TRBV12-3 or TRBV12-4, the J call TRBJ1-2; the match to TRBD1 covers 7 bases. With 2 bases clipped from V and 3 bases from J, the junction kept 0 bases outside the gene matches. The CDR3 is made up of 13 amino acids. Here the CDR3 DNA reads TGTGCCAGCAGTTTACAGGGGGACTATGGCTACACCTTC. Residues: CASSLQGDYGYTF.

CDR3 DNA: TGTGCCAGCAGCCCTAAATACGTTACAGATACGCAGTATTTT. Encoded protein: CASSPKYVTDTQYF. The chain has TRBV7-9 and TRBJ2-3; D remains ambiguous. V was shortened by 5 bases and J by 3 bases, with 12 bases between the two germline ends. Germline lookup yields CDR1 SEHNR and CDR2 FQNEAQ (reference sequence). CDR3 length: 14 residues.

This chain links TRBV21-1 with TRBJ2-2; the table's TRBD1 call for D was not verified on the DNA. TRBV21-1 is reported as a pseudogene. This CDR3 region has 16 residues. The CDR3 nucleotides are TGTGCCAGGGAGCCGAGGACAGGGCAAAACACCGGGGAGCTGTTTTTT. Translation: CAREPRTGQNTGELFF.

V gene TRBV6-2 or TRBV6-3 combines with J gene TRBJ2-6; 10 bases line up with TRBD1. The junction had 6 bases not matched to a gene; V was cut back by 6 bases and J by 4 bases. The CDR3 contains 16 residues. CDR1 is MNHEY, CDR2 SVGEGT, per germline. The CDR3 coding sequence is TGTGCCAGCAGCCCTGACAGGGGGCGGGGGGCCAACGTCCTGACTTTC. Translated, it gives CASSPDRGRGANVLTF.

The V gene is TRBV15, the J gene TRBJ2-2, with 10 bases lining up with TRBD2. CDR1 and CDR2 from the germline V gene are LNHNV and YYDKDF (reference sequence). Germline trimming cut 2 bases from V and 7 bases from J; bases unmatched to any gene: 7. The CDR3 is 16 amino acids. CDR3 sequence reads: CATSRLAGALHGELFF. The CDR3 DNA sequence: TGTGCCACCAGCAGACTAGCGGGAGCTCTTCACGGGGAGCTGTTTTTT.

The chain couples TRBV18 to TRBJ2-6; D is perhaps TRBD2 (6 bases). With 2 bases removed from V and 4 bases from J, the gap between germline ends came to 12 bases. The CDR3 has 16 residues. CDR1 KGHSH and CDR2 LQKENI come from the germline V gene. Here the CDR3 reads CASSPSGGEGANVLTF. The DNA of the CDR3 is TGTGCCAGCTCACCATCCGGGGGAGAAGGGGCCAACGTCCTGACTTTC.

The chain combines TRBV3-1 (or the pseudogene TRBV3-2) with TRBJ1-1; weak D call: TRBD1 (6 bases). CDR3 length: 17 residues. Germline CDR1 and CDR2: LGHDT and YNNKEL (reference sequence). Trimming pared 4 bases from V and 7 bases from J, leaving 25 bases between. For the CDR3, the DNA is TGTGCCAGCAGCCCACGAGGCGACAGGACCAATGGGGGTGAAGCTTTCTTT. Its translation: CASSPRGDRTNGGEAFF.

The genes are TRBV11-3 and TRBJ2-1; D gene uncertain. The CDR3 totals 15 residues. Germline V gene lookup returns CDR1 SGHNT and CDR2 YENEEA. V lost 4 bases and J 8 bases, leaving 18 bases between the germline ends. Here the CDR3 reads CASSSEVALLHEQFF. The DNA for the CDR3 is TGTGCCAGCAGCTCCGAGGTAGCTCTGTTGCATGAGCAGTTCTTC.

The V call is TRBV5-6, the J call TRBJ2-2; D is perhaps TRBD2 (5 bases). Per germline, CDR1 SGHDT and CDR2 YYEEEE. V shed 4 bases and J shed 5 bases, with 6 bases lying between them. The CDR3 runs to 12 residues. CDR3 amino acids: CASSRDTGELFF. The CDR3 DNA is TGTGCCAGCAGCCGGGATACCGGGGAGCTGTTTTTT.

Here the CDR3 DNA reads TGTGCCAGCAGTCCTACAGCGGCGGGGGAAGCTTTCTTT. Translating it yields CASSPTAAGEAFF. V gene TRBV12-3 or TRBV12-4 combines with J gene TRBJ1-1; D not certain. V lost 5 bases, J lost 8 bases, and 15 bases lay in between. The CDR3 loop spans 13 amino acids.

The chain uses TRBV4-2 and TRBJ1-5; 7 bases fit TRBD1. V was clipped by 0 bases and J by 4 bases; unmatched bases: 6. The V gene's germline CDR1 is LGHNA and CDR2 YNFKEQ. This CDR3 is built from 16 residues. The CDR3 sequence is CASSQEGQAMNQPQHF. As DNA, the CDR3 is TGTGCCAGCAGCCAAGAAGGACAGGCCATGAATCAGCCCCAGCATTTT.

The chain recombines TRBV5-4 with TRBJ2-7; 7 bases line up with TRBD2. The CDR3 contains 16 residues. Trimming took 0 bases from V and 4 from J; bases not matched to a gene: 10. Germline assignment: CDR1 SGHNT and CDR2 YYREEE (reference sequence). CDR3 DNA: TGTGCCAGCAGCTTGGGAGCGGGAAGGTCCTTTTACGAGCAGTACTTC. Protein product: CASSLGAGRSFYEQYF.

The V and J genes are TRBV29-1 and TRBJ2-1; D might be TRBD2 (5 bases). The CDR3 totals 15 residues. The V and J ends lost 7 bases and 0 bases respectively, with 16 bases between them. Germline V CDR1 and CDR2: SQVTM, ANQGSEA. CDR3 protein: CSAGVGRSSYNEQFF. The CDR3 DNA sequence: TGCAGCGCCGGGGTGGGAAGGAGCTCCTACAATGAGCAGTTCTTC.

The V gene is TRBV6-6, the J gene TRBJ1-2; tentative D call: TRBD1 (5 bases). V was clipped by 2 bases and J by 8 bases, with 18 bases between them. Germline CDR1 is MNHNY and CDR2 is SVGAGI (reference sequence). This CDR3 is 15 amino acids long. The CDR3 DNA is TGTGCCAGCAGTTACCCCAACGGGGGGGTAGAAGGCTACACCTTC. This sequence encodes CASSYPNGGVEGYTF.

The rearrangement joins TRBV4-1 to TRBJ2-3, with D possibly matching TRBD2 (6 bases). Deletions cut 4 bases from V and 0 bases from J, with 14 bases between. The CDR3 is 16 amino acids. CDR1 is MGHRA, CDR2 YSYEKL, per germline. CDR3 sequence reads: CASSLLLTSSTDTQYF. The DNA for the CDR3 is TGCGCCAGCAGCCTCCTCCTGACTAGTAGCACAGATACGCAGTATTTT.

This chain uses TRBV2 with TRBJ2-7, with unresolved D. Looked up from germline, CDR1 is SNHLY and CDR2 is FYNNEI. V was pared by 5 bases and J by 3 bases, with 5 bases between. The CDR3 loop spans 11 amino acids. The CDR3 coding sequence is TGTGCCAGCAGTCTCGGCTACGAGCAGTACTTC. Residues: CASSLGYEQYF.

This rearrangement joins TRBV15 to TRBJ2-1; the match to TRBD2 covers 9 bases. CDR1 LNHNV and CDR2 YYDKDF come from the germline V gene (reference sequence). The V segment lost 5 bases and the J segment 5 bases; nucleotides outside the gene matches: 7. CDR3 size: 15 residues. The CDR3: CATSGSGSWHNEQFF. The CDR3 DNA sequence: TGTGCCACCAGCGGTAGCGGGAGCTGGCACAATGAGCAGTTCTTC.

This sequence joins TRBV28 and TRBJ2-7; the match to TRBD2 covers 7 bases. The CDR3 length is 15 residues. Germline CDR1 MDHEN, CDR2 SYDVKM. Germline trimming cut 1 base from V and 4 bases from J; bases unmatched to any gene: 7. The CDR3 region has the DNA TGTGCCAGCAGTTTATTGGGGGGAGGGGTTTACGAGCAGTACTTC. It specifies CASSLLGGGVYEQYF. Using reference TRBV28 and TRBJ2-7 for the parts outside the CDR3, the full variable domain is DVKVTQSSRYLVKRTGEKVFLECVQDMDHENMFWYRQDPGLGLRLIYFSYDVKMKEKGDIPEGYSVSREKKERFSLILESASTNQTSMYLCASSLLGGGVYEQYFGPGTRLTVT.

DNA of the CDR3: TGTGCCAGCAGCTTAGGGATAGCGGGATCCAACAATGAGCAGTTCTTC. Translating gives CASSLGIAGSNNEQFF. The chain combines TRBV13 with TRBJ2-1; 8 bases match TRBD2. The CDR3 loop spans 16 amino acids. With V trimmed by 0 bases and J by 5 bases, 6 bases remained unmatched. Germline loops: CDR1 PRHDT, CDR2 FYEKMQ (reference sequence).

CDR3 loop: CASSFRDRDRAEAFF. In DNA, the CDR3 is TGTGCCAGCAGCTTTCGGGACAGGGATCGGGCTGAAGCTTTCTTT. The chain carries TRBV7-6 and TRBJ1-1; 9 bases map to TRBD1. V was pared by 3 bases and J by 6 bases, with 8 bases of the junction left unmatched. CDR3 length equals 15 residues. Per germline, CDR1 SGHVS and CDR2 FNYEAQ.

The gene calls are TRBV19 and TRBJ2-6, with TRBD2 matching over 15 bases. This CDR3 is 21 amino acids long. J was trimmed by 0 bases and V by 7 bases; bases with no gene match: 13. Germline loops: CDR1 LNHDA, CDR2 SQIVND (reference sequence). CDR3 in amino acids: CASKPGLAGGPSFSGANVLTF. CDR3 coding DNA: TGTGCCAGTAAACCCGGACTAGCGGGAGGGCCCTCCTTCTCTGGGGCCAACGTCCTGACTTTC.

The genes are TRBV10-1 and TRBJ1-5, with 7 nucleotides matching TRBD1. This CDR3 comprises 14 residues. Germline CDR1 is WNHNN and CDR2 is SYGVQD (reference sequence). Losses at the gene ends were 7 bases for V and 6 bases for J; bases not matched to a gene: 9. This CDR3 reads CASKPGQRSQPQHF. CDR3 DNA sequence: TGCGCCAGCAAGCCGGGACAGAGAAGTCAGCCCCAGCATTTT.

The chain links TRBV7-9 to TRBJ1-1; 7 bases match TRBD1. CDR1 is SEHNR, CDR2 FQNEAQ, per germline (reference sequence). This CDR3 is 13 amino acids long. The junction had 2 bases not matched to a gene; V was cut back by 7 bases and J by 0 bases. The CDR3 spells CASTRGVNTEAFF. The CDR3 nucleotides read TGTGCCAGCACCAGGGGGGTGAACACTGAAGCTTTCTTT.

The chain couples TRBV6-6 to TRBJ2-7; possible D gene TRBD2, 5 bases. The CDR3 is made up of 13 amino acids. The germline V gene encodes CDR1 MNHNY and CDR2 SVGAGI (reference sequence). V was pared by 5 bases and J by 3 bases, with 11 bases between. The CDR3 protein is CASSRPGNYEQYF. The CDR3, as DNA: TGTGCCAGCAGTAGACCGGGGAACTACGAGCAGTACTTC.